Below, 11 T cell receptor beta chains from the same sample are listed, as sequenced in a study of T cells in Graves' hyperthyroidism and ophthalmopathy. RNA transcripts provided the source from which TCR beta CDR3 regions were amplified. HTBI primers were used for first-round RT-PCR of the TCR CDR3. A single record per CDR3 protein comes from TCRdb applying MiXCR to the multiplex PCR reads. This table has around 800,000 distinct CDR3 sequences, roughly 40% appearing once. Sequencing was performed on blood. The receptors were sampled from a young man with Graves' hyperthyroidism.

There are a few counts of this clonotype. This CDR3 is CASSLDAGDGNTIYF. DNA for the CDR3: TGTGCCAGCAGCTTAGATGCAGGGGATGGAAACACCATATATTTT. This chain joins TRBV7-2 and TRBJ1-3; maybe TRBD1 (6 bases). Germline V gene lookup returns CDR1 SGHTA and CDR2 FQGNSA. This CDR3 region has 15 residues. V lost 1 base and J 3 bases, leaving 10 bases between the germline ends.

The V gene is TRBV4-1, the J gene TRBJ2-2; 7 positions agree with TRBD2. J lost 3 bases, V lost 0 bases, and 10 bases had no gene match. Germline lookup yields CDR1 MGHRA and CDR2 YSYEKL. The CDR3 is made up of 18 amino acids. The CDR3 coding sequence is TGCGCCAGCAGCCAAGAATCGGGGGGAGGGCCGTACACCGGGGAGCTGTTTTTT. It is translated as CASSQESGGGPYTGELFF.

This clonotype was counted many times. V gene TRBV2 combines with J gene TRBJ1-1; D not resolved. Looked up from germline, CDR1 is SNHLY and CDR2 is FYNNEI. V lost 4 bases to trimming and J lost 7 bases, with 4 bases between them. The CDR3 length is 10 residues. CDR3 nucleotides: TGTGCCAGCAGTGGGAGTGAAGCTTTCTTT. This translates into CASSGSEAFF.

On this clonotype: Since a much larger clone is just one base distant, this may be a read error. J is TRBJ2-3 and V is TRBV9; D uncertain. V was cut by 0 bases and J by 6 bases, with 5 bases left in between. Germline values: CDR1 SGDLS, CDR2 YYNGEE. There are 12 residues in the CDR3. The CDR3 loop is CASSVESDTQYF. CDR3 nucleotides: TGTGCCAGCAGCGTAGAGTCTGATACGCAGTATTTT.

The chain recombines TRBV30 with TRBJ1-3; the D is unclear. Germline V CDR1 and CDR2: GTSNPN, SVGIG (reference sequence). V lost 0 bases and J 4 bases, leaving 10 bases between the germline ends. The CDR3 runs to 14 residues. Here the CDR3 DNA reads TGTGCCTGGAGTGTAAACTGGAAAGGAAACACCATATATTTT. Its translation is CAWSVNWKGNTIYF.

V is TRBV5-4 and J is TRBJ1-1; 8 bases fit TRBD1. The CDR3 totals 16 residues. V was pared by 4 bases and J by 2 bases, with 10 bases of the junction left unmatched. Germline V gives CDR1 SGHNT, CDR2 YYREEE (reference sequence). The CDR3 here is CASSLGWDRTNTEAFF. DNA for the CDR3: TGTGCCAGCAGCCTGGGGTGGGACAGGACTAACACTGAAGCTTTCTTT.

At least ten counts were recorded for this clonotype. This chain joins TRBV20-1 and TRBJ1-6, with D possibly being TRBD1 (6 bases). The CDR3 spans 11 residues. Per germline, CDR1 DFQATT and CDR2 SNEGSKA (reference sequence). Trimming shortened V by 6 bases and J by 12 bases, and 12 bases separated the two germline ends. Here the CDR3 DNA reads TGCAGTGCCTCGCAAGGGGGACCCCTCCACTTT. Encoded protein: CSASQGGPLHF.

The chain links TRBV2 to TRBJ1-6; D is unclear. The CDR3 runs 15 residues. Per the germline V gene, CDR1 is SNHLY and CDR2 is FYNNEI. V was pared by 2 bases and J by 9 bases, with 14 bases between. The CDR3: CASSESPGWVSPLHF. In nucleotides, the CDR3 is TGTGCCAGCAGTGAAAGCCCGGGCTGGGTTTCACCCCTCCACTTT.

This clonotype has more than one count but fewer than ten. The V and J genes are TRBV9 and TRBJ2-7; TRBD2 matches at 11 bases. J gave up 6 bases and V 4 bases, and 12 bases lay outside the gene matches. The CDR3 is 16 amino acids. Germline lookup yields CDR1 SGDLS and CDR2 YYNGEE. The CDR3: CASSQGASGRTLEQYF. CDR3 nucleotides: TGTGCCAGCAGCCAAGGCGCTAGCGGGAGGACCCTCGAGCAGTACTTC.

Ten or more counts support this clonotype. The chain employs TRBV29-1 and TRBJ2-7; 9 bases are shared with TRBD1. This CDR3 region has 12 residues. Germline V lookup: CDR1 SQVTM, CDR2 ANQGSEA. V gave up 6 bases and J gave up 7 bases; unmatched junction bases: 7. CDR3 residues: CSVKQGAREQYF. The CDR3 DNA reads as TGCAGCGTCAAACAGGGGGCGCGGGAGCAGTACTTC.

For this clonotype: This may arise from a read error, as a much more abundant clone is one base away. The V gene is TRBV2, the J gene TRBJ1-4; TRBD1 might be the D (6 bases). In germline, CDR1 is SNHLY, CDR2 FYNNEI. Trimming pared 4 bases from V and 10 bases from J, leaving 13 bases between. The CDR3 totals 13 residues. The CDR3 spells CASSGSPTGKLFF. The CDR3 coding sequence is TGTGCCAGCAGTGGGTCCCCGACAGGAAAACTGTTTTTT.